This T cell receptor beta chain was sequenced in a study of T-cell reconstitution after alpha-beta-depleted transplantation in children. Preparing the TCRbeta library involved the use of unique molecular identifiers. TCRdb re-called the PCR reads with MiXCR, one entry per CDR3 protein. The table has hundreds of thousands of distinct CDR3 sequences, roughly 12% seen once; the top ten hold roughly a quarter. The ends were cut back, 0 bases at V and 8 bases at J, with 15 bases in the middle. The germline gives CDR1 DFQATT, CDR2 SNEGSKA (reference sequence). The CDR3 sequence is 14 residues long. This clonotype was seen at least ten times.

The TCR sequence derives from a male patient aged 2 to 10 who had a stem cell transplant for chronic granulomatous disease, so the T cells may come from the graft donor. Source: peripheral blood, taken 180 days after TCRalphabeta/CD19-depleted stem cell transplant. The chain joins TRBV20-1 to TRBJ2-3; weak D call: TRBD2 (7 bases). This CDR3 is CSARDRGGPITQYF. The CDR3 region has the DNA TGCAGTGCTAGAGACCGCGGGGGCCCAATTACGCAGTATTTT.